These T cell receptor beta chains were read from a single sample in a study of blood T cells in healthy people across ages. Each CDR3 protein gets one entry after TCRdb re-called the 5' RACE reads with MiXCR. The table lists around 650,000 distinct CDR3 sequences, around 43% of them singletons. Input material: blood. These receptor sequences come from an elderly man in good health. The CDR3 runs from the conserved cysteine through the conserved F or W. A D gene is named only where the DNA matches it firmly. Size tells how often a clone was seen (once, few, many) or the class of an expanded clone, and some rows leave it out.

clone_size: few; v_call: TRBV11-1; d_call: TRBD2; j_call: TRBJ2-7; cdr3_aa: CASSSLGTSGTYEQYF; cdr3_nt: TGTGCCAGCAGTTCCCTCGGGACTAGCGGAACCTACGAGCAGTACTTC
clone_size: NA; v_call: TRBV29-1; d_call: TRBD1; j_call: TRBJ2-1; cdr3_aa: CSAMNRGQGSNEQFF; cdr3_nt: TGCAGCGCTATGAACAGGGGGCAAGGGTCCAATGAGCAGTTCTTC
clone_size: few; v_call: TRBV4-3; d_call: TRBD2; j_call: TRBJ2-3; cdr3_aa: CASSQGSGGRTDTQYF; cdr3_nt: TGCGCCAGCAGCCAAGGTAGCGGGGGACGCACAGATACGCAGTATTTT
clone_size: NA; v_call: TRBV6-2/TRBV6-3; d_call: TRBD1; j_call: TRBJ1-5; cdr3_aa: CASRRTGKENQPQHF; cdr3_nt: TGTGCCAGCAGACGGACAGGGAAGGAGAATCAGCCCCAGCATTTT
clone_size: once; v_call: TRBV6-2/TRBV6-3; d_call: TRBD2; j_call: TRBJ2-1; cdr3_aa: CASVLSGTSYNEQFF; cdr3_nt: TGTGCCAGCGTCCTTAGCGGGACGAGCTACAATGAGCAGTTCTTC
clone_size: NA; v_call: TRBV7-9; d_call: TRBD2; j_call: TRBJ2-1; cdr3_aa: CASSLAGLAGNNEQFF; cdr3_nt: TGTGCCAGCAGCTTAGCGGGACTAGCGGGAAACAATGAGCAGTTCTTC
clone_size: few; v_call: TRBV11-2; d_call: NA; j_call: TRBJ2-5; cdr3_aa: CASSLRGPGWQETQYF; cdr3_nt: TGTGCCAGCAGCTTGAGGGGCCCCGGGTGGCAAGAGACCCAGTACTTC
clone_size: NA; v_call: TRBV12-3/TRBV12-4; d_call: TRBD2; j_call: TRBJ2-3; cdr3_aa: CASSLGRGAQNRAPQYF; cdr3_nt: TGTGCCAGCAGTCTTGGGCGGGGGGCCCAGAACAGGGCACCGCAGTATTTT
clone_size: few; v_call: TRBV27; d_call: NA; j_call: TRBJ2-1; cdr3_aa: CASSLSKVNEQFF; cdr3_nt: TGTGCCAGCAGTTTATCGAAGGTAAATGAGCAGTTCTTC
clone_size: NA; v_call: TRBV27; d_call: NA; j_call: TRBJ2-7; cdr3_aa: CASSLGRDPYEQYF; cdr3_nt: TGTGCCAGCAGTTTAGGGCGGGATCCCTACGAGCAGTACTTC
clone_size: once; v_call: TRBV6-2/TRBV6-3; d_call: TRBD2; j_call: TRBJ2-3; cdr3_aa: CASRSGTSGAGTDTQYF; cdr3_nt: TGTGCCAGCAGGTCCGGGACTAGCGGGGCCGGCACAGATACGCAGTATTTT
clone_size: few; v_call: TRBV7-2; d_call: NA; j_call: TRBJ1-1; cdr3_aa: CASSLQPWGGNTEAFF; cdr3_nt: TGTGCCAGCAGCCTTCAACCTTGGGGAGGGAACACTGAAGCTTTCTTT
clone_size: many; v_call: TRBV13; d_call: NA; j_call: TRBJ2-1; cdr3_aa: CASSVGQYNEQFF; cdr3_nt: TGTGCCAGCAGCGTAGGACAGTACAATGAGCAGTTCTTC
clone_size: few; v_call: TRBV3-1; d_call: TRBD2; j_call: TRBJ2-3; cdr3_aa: CASSNIAGPTQYF; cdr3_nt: TGTGCCAGCAGTAATATAGCGGGACCGACGCAGTATTTT
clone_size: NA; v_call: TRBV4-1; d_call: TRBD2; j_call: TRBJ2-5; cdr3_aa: CASSFTSGDYQYNEQYF; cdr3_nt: TGCGCCAGCAGCTTCACTAGCGGGGATTATCAATACAATGAGCAGTACTTC
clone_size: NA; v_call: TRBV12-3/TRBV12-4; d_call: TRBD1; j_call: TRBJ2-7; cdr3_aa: CASSARQGGYEQYF; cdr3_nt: TGTGCCAGCAGTGCCCGACAGGGGGGCTACGAGCAGTACTTC
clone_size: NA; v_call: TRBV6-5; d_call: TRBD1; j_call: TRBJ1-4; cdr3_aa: CASSYSRGGQEKLFF; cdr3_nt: TGTGCCAGCAGTTACTCCAGAGGGGGCCAGGAAAAACTGTTTTTT
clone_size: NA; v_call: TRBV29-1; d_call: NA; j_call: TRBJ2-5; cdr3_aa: CSALDGGSRETQYF; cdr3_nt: TGCAGCGCCCTAGATGGGGGCTCGCGGGAGACCCAGTACTTC
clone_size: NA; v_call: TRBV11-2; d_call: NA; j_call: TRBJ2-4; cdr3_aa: CASSPSAGQGFPKNIQYF; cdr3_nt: TGTGCCAGCAGCCCCTCGGCCGGCCAGGGATTCCCCAAAAACATTCAGTACTTC
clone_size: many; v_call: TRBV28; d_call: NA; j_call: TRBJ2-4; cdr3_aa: CASSLYQAKNIQYF; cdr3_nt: TGTGCCAGCAGTTTATACCAAGCCAAAAACATTCAGTACTTC
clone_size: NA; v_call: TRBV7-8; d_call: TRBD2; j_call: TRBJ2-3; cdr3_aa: CASSLSGGMNTQYF; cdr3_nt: TGTGCCAGCAGCTTATCGGGGGGGATGAATACGCAGTATTTT
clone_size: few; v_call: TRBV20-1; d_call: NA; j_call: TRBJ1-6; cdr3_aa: CSAIPPGMGGTYNSPLHF; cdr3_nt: TGCAGTGCTATTCCGCCAGGAATGGGAGGCACCTATAATTCACCCCTCCACTTT
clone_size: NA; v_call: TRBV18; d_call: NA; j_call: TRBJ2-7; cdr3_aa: CASSPPGATYEQYF; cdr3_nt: TGTGCCAGCTCACCACCAGGGGCTACCTACGAGCAGTACTTC
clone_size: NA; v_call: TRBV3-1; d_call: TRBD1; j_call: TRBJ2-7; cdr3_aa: CASSQGTGGSEQYF; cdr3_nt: TGTGCCAGCAGCCAAGGGACAGGGGGCTCCGAGCAGTACTTC
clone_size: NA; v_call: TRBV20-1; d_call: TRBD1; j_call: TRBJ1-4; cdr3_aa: CSAAGTAIMNNEKLFF; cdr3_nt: TGCAGTGCGGCCGGGACAGCGATCATGAATAATGAAAAACTGTTTTTT
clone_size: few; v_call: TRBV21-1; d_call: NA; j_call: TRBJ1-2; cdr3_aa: CASSKSSTNYGYTF; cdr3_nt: TGTGCCAGCAGCAAGAGTTCGACTAACTATGGCTACACCTTC
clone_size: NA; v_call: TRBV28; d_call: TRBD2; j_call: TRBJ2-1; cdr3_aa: CASFSGSINEQFF; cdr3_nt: TGTGCCAGCTTTAGCGGGAGCATCAATGAGCAGTTCTTC
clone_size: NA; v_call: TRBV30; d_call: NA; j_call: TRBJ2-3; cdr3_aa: CAWTFVGFGTDTQYF; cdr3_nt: TGTGCCTGGACTTTCGTCGGCTTCGGCACAGATACGCAGTATTTT
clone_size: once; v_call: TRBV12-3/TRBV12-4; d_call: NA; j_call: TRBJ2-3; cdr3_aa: CASTRGQAGANTDTQYF; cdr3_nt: TGTGCCAGTACCAGGGGCCAGGCGGGGGCTAACACAGATACGCAGTATTTT
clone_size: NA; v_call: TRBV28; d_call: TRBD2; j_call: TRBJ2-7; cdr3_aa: CASSSPGGSGSSYEQYF; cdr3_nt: TGTGCCAGCAGTTCCCCAGGGGGTAGCGGGAGCTCCTACGAGCAGTACTTC
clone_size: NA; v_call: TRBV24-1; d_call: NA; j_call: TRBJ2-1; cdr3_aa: CATSDFGGSLSYNEQFF; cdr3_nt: TGTGCCACCAGTGATTTTGGGGGCAGCCTCTCCTACAATGAGCAGTTCTTC
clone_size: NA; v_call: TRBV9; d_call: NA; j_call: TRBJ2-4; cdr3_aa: CASSASAAKNIQYF; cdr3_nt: TGTGCCAGCAGCGCTAGCGCGGCCAAAAACATTCAGTACTTC
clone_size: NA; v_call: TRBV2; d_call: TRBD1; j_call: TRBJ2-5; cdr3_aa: CASRPSTGVQETQYF; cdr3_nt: TGTGCCAGCAGGCCCTCGACAGGGGTCCAAGAGACCCAGTACTTC
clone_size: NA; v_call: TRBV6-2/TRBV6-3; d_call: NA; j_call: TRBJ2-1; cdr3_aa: CASSYQGHEQFF; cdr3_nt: TGTGCCAGCAGTTATCAGGGGCATGAGCAGTTCTTC
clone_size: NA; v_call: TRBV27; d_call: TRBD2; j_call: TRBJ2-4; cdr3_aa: CASSILAGAYWQYF; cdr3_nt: TGTGCCAGCAGTATACTAGCGGGTGCATACTGGCAGTACTTC
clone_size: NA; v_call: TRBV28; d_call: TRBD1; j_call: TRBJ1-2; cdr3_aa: CASSVGQGIGGYTF; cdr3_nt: TGTGCCAGCAGTGTGGGACAGGGTATAGGAGGCTACACCTTC
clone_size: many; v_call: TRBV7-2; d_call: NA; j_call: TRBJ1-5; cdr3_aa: CASSLQASNQPQHF; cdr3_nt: TGTGCCAGCAGCTTACAGGCGAGCAATCAGCCCCAGCATTTT
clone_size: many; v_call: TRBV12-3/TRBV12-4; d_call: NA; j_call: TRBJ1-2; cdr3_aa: CASSPQTGHYGYTF; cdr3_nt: TGTGCCAGCAGTCCGCAGACAGGACACTATGGCTACACCTTC
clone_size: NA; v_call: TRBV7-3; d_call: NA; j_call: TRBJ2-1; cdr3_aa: CASSLVSRGADEQFF; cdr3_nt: TGTGCCAGCAGCTTAGTTAGCCGAGGGGCCGATGAGCAGTTCTTC
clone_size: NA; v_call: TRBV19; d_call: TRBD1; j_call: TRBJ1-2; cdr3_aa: CASSTGDGYTF; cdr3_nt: TGTGCCAGTTCTACAGGGGATGGCTACACCTTC
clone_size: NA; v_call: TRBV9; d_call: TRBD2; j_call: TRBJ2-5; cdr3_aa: CASSVAGGRALDVQETQYF; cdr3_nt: TGTGCCAGCAGCGTAGCTGGCGGGAGGGCCTTGGATGTCCAAGAGACCCAGTACTTC
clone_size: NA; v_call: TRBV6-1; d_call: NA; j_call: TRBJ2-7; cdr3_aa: CASSDREAYEQYF; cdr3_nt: TGTGCCAGCAGTGACAGGGAGGCCTACGAGCAGTACTTC
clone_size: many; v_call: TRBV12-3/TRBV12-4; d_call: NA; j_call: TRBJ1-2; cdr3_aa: CASSFPSRGYGYTF; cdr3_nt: TGTGCCAGCAGTTTCCCCTCCCGGGGTTATGGCTACACCTTC
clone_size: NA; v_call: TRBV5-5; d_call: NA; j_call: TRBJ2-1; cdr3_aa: CASSLGRAVLYNEQFF; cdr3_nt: TGTGCCAGCAGCTTGGGGAGGGCGGTATTATACAATGAGCAGTTCTTC
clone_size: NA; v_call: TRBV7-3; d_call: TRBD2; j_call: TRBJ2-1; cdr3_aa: CASSPLTSGRPRGTYNEQFF; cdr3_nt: TGTGCCAGCAGCCCCCTGACTAGCGGGAGACCCAGGGGGACCTACAATGAGCAGTTCTTC
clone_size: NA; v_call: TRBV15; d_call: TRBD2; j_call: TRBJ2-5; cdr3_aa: CATSRDRRASGRIETQYF; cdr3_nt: TGTGCCACCAGCAGAGATAGAAGGGCTAGCGGGAGAATCGAGACCCAGTACTTC
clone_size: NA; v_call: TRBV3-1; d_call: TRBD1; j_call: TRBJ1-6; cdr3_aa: CASRARDRGSPLHF; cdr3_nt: TGTGCCAGCCGGGCCCGGGACAGGGGATCACCCCTCCACTTT
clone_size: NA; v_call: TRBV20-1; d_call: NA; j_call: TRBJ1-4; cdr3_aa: CSARDQYRGLDEKLFF; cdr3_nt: TGCAGTGCTAGAGATCAATATAGGGGCCTGGATGAAAAACTGTTTTTT
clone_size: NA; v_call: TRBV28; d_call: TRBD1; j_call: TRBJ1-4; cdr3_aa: CASSFTDRGREKLFF; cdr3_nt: TGTGCCAGCAGTTTCACTGACAGGGGTCGTGAAAAACTGTTTTTT
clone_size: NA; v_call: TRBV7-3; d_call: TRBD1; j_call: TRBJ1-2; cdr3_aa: CASSPSRDRVSGGYTF; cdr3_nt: TGTGCCAGCAGCCCAAGTCGGGACAGGGTGTCGGGCGGCTACACCTTC
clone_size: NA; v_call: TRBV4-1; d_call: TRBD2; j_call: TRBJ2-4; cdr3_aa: CAGSPGLAEGAKNIQYF; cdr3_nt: TGCGCCGGCAGCCCGGGACTAGCGGAGGGAGCCAAAAACATTCAGTACTTC